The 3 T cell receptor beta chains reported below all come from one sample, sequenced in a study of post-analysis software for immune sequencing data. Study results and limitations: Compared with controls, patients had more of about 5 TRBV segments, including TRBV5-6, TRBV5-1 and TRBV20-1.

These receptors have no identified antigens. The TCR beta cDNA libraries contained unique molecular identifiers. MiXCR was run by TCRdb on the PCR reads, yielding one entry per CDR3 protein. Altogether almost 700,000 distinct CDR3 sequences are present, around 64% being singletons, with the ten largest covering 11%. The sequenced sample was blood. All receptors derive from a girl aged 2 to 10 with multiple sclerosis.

The CDR3 protein is CASRVDSSGGGAQYF. The CDR3 bases are TGTGCCAGCAGGGTCGATTCTAGCGGGGGTGGAGCGCAGTATTTT. This chain links TRBV6-2 or TRBV6-3 with TRBJ2-3; 10 nucleotides agree with TRBD2. CDR3 length equals 15 residues. The V gene's germline CDR1 is MNHEY and CDR2 SVGEGT. After removal of 6 bases from V and 10 bases from J, the junction contained 13 bases not matched to a gene.

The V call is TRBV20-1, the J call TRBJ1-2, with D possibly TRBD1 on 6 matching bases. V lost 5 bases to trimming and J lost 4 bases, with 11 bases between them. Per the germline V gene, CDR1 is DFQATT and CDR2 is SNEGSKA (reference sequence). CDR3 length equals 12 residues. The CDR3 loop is CSASRGTYGYTF. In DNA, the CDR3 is TGCAGTGCTTCCAGGGGAACCTATGGCTACACCTTC.

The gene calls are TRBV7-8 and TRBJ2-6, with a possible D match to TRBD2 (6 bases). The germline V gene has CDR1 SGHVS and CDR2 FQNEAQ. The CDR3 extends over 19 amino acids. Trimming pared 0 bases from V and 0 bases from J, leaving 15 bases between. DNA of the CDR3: TGTGCCAGCAGCTTAGCGTTTCGGGGGTTAGGCTCTGGGGCCAACGTCCTGACTTTC. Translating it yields CASSLAFRGLGSGANVLTF.